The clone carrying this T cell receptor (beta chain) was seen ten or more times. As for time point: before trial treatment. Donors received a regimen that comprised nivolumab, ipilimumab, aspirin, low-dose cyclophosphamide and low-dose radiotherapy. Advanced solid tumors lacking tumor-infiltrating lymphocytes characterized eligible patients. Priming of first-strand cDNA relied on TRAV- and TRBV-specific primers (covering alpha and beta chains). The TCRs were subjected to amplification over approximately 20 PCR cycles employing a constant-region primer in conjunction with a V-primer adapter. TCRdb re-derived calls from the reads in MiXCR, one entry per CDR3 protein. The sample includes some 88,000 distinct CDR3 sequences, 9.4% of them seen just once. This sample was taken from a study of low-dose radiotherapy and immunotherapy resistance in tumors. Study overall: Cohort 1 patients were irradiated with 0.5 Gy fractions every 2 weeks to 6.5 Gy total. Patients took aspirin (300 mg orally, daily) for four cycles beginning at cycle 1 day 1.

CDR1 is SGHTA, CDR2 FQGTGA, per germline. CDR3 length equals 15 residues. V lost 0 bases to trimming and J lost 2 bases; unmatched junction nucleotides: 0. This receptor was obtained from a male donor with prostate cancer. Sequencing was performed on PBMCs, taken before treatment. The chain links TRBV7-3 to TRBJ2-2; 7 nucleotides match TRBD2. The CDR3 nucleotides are TGTGCCAGCAGCTTAACAGCGGGAAACACCGGGGAGCTGTTTTTT. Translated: CASSLTAGNTGELFF. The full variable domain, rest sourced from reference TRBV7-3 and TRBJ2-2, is GAGVSQTPSNKVTEKGKYVELRCDPISGHTALYWYRQSLGQGPEFLIYFQGTGAADDSGLPNDRFFAVRPEGSVSTLKIQRTERGDSAVYLCASSLTAGNTGELFFGEGSRLTVL.